This T cell receptor beta chain was found in a study of cytomegalovirus exposure and HLA in healthy donors (dated by TCRdb to 2016 to 2017). In the study overall: In an earlier analysis of about 560 of the donors, under 300 Gb of sequence data and 117 million unique TCR beta sequences from about 190 million T cells were reported. Roughly 300 gigabases of sequencing data and approximately 84 million unique TCR sequences were included in an early release covering roughly 700 HLA-typed donors. The number of typed donors differed by locus: about 629-630 for A, B, C, DRB1 and DQB1; approximately 520 for DQA1; approximately 600 for DPA1; and 400 to 480 for DPB1. The study profiled the T cell repertoires of hundreds of subjects by immunosequencing and related them to cytomegalovirus serostatus. In addition to the first cohort of 650 to 750 subjects, a separate validation cohort of around 110 different subjects was used. Every repertoire in the discovery cohort had been generated on one and the same sequencing platform. High-throughput TCR immunosequencing, statistical association of individual TCRs with disease status, and machine learning were combined to predict cytomegalovirus infection status. Among about 400 genotyped donors of the cohort, an average of roughly 230,000 unique TCR beta nucleotide sequences was sequenced per donor, of which 15% to 20% were non-productive. A later analysis re-examined previously published TCR beta repertoires from just over 650 donors and added high-resolution HLA genotyping to investigate patterns of TCR occurrence. An earlier analysis of 587 of the donors used high-throughput TCR beta sequencing to judge whether each TCR beta V gene segment behaved as functional or pseudogenic. A later genetic analysis took genome-wide SNP genotypes for about 55% of the 666 donors and used that subset as a discovery cohort. Among the roughly 430 genotyped donors, more than 70% belonged to the genetic ancestry cluster associated with self-reported Caucasian donors. Because of strong linkage in the cohort, five DR-DQ haplotypes were treated as single units for association and clustering. Class I and class II HLA loci were covered by the typing at four-digit resolution. Donor age, sex, ethnicity and CMV serostatus were compiled alongside the repertoire data. In the later analysis, no new phenotypic data were used to find candidate immune exposures; instead, reliance was placed on TCR beta sequences and their occurrence across donors. The aim of the study was to test whether cataloging public T cell receptors could identify signatures of past pathogen exposure.

Remarks on this clone: It has no known antigen specificity. No much larger clonotype is one base removed from it; base qualities were not supplied.

In total, 666 healthy bone marrow donors made up the cohort. At the time of sampling, every cohort member was nominally healthy, though immune exposures that went unrecorded were likely present. The donor tested CMV seronegative, placing the donor among the 350 to 400 seronegative members of the cohort. A peripheral blood sample was provided by each donor, and peripheral blood mononuclear cells were used for TCR beta sequencing. Genomic DNA extraction from the blood cell samples was performed with the Qiagen DNeasy Blood Extraction Kit. Libraries were prepared through the immunoSEQ multiplex PCR assay. The multiplex PCR relied on a mix of 60 forward primers for TCR Vbeta segments and 13 reverse primers for TCR Jbeta segments. Amplification of the CDR3 region of rearranged TCR beta genes was performed with a multiplex PCR assay on genomic DNA. Amplified TCR beta libraries were sequenced as 87-base-pair reads on the Illumina HiSeq System. Per the source publication's procedure: Across the 500 to 750 repertoires, a later analysis counted approximately 75 million unique TCR beta chains, approximately 10 million of which were shared by at least two donors. To remove PCR and sequencing errors, raw reads were error-corrected and collapsed into unique sequences using a nearest-neighbor algorithm that merged closely related sequences. Alignment of CDR3 sequences to IMGT reference sequences was used to assign V, D and J gene segments. For a sequence to be retained, a match of at least six nucleotides to both a V gene segment and a J gene segment was required. Rearrangements were classified as productive when the CDR3 lacked stop codons and remained in frame with V and J, and all other rearrangements were classified as non-productive. Following IMGT convention, CDR3 was defined as the stretch from the second conserved V-encoded cysteine up to the conserved J-encoded phenylalanine. The earlier analysis of fewer than 700 of the donors excluded sequences that lacked an unambiguous match to a single V gene segment. An earlier analysis of over 450 of the donors classified V segments as functional when productive rearrangements were above 56.7% and as segregating when the standard deviation between donors was above 5%. A statistical classification framework was built for diagnosing cytomegalovirus status from the catalog of TCR beta chain sequences. V and J gene assignment, in a later analysis, came from comparing TCR nucleotide sequences with IMGT/GENE-DB human TR gene sequences. The TCRdist pipeline was used in a later analysis to assign CDR3 sequences and most-parsimonious VDJ recombination scenarios. In a later analysis, every TCR beta chain was defined by the combination of its CDR3 amino acid sequence and its V-gene family, and reads without a unique V-gene family were dropped. A later analysis removed several hundred highly shared, low-generation-probability nucleotide sequences to deal with suspected cross-contamination and a sequencing artifact. A later analysis calculated a clonal expansion index for each public chain from normalized within-repertoire ranks of inferred template counts. In a later analysis, generation probabilities were computed using a VDJ recombination model fitted to out-of-frame rearrangements, and the results were checked against IGoR. In a later analysis, hypergeometric tests were used to score TCR-TCR, TCR-HLA and TCR-CMV co-occurrence, with a repertoire-size bias correction applied to TCR pairs. A later analysis estimated false discovery rates by permuting HLA or CMV assignments 20 times. In a later analysis, co-occurring TCRs were grouped using DBSCAN, with TCRdist sequence similarity added in when clustering inside HLA-allele-positive subsets. Repertoires with fewer than 30,000 or more than 120,000 public chains were left out of co-occurrence clustering, as were five repertoires with anomalous nucleotide sharing. The table was pulled from immuneACCESS by TCRdb, which kept in-frame rearrangements only. Such tables lose some clones; where checked, under half of the loss comes from unresolved V genes, and the rest has no known cause. That table supplies the V and J calls and clone size; D and trimming were determined from the DNA. The sample records some 100,000 clones, over 60% of which are singletons. The top ten hold roughly 2.7% of the sample.

From cysteine to phenylalanine, the CDR3 is 12 amino acids long. CDR3 DNA only is kept here, 36 bases in frame from base 1. According to the germline V gene (reference sequence), CDR1 reads SEHNR and CDR2 reads FQNEAQ. Trimming takes 5 bases from V and 3 bases from J, and the germline ends sit 8 bases apart. On the study overall, not on this receptor specifically: The only immune exposure information available for the cohort was CMV serostatus. Specific HLA alleles were associated with around 18,000 TCR beta sequences at a false discovery rate of 0.05 in a later analysis. Presence/absence analyses assumed roughly uniform sequencing depth across donors, an assumption that may not hold. Compared with the roughly 700-donor mean, donors in an Asian-associated ancestry cluster had fewer N-insertions in productive TCRs, according to a later genetic analysis. A further reported finding was that TCR beta sequences accurately predicted the HLA-A and HLA-B alleles for most subjects in the first cohort. The classifier was reported to diagnose cytomegalovirus status with high specificity and sensitivity in both the original cohort and the validation cohort. In a later analysis, most CMV-associated TCR beta chains were found to appear HLA-restricted, with HLA associations seemingly driven largely by CMV exposure. Some IMGT-functional V segments, including TRBV6-2 and TRBV6-3, could not be distinguished by the 87-base-pair reads and were therefore excluded. Compared with equally common non-associated chains, HLA-associated TCR beta chains in a later analysis were more clonally expanded and had lower generation probabilities. Correlated functional status among segregating V segments might reflect linkage disequilibrium, but an unknown experimental factor could not be ruled out. A later analysis reported that several top co-occurrence clusters appeared linked to parvovirus B19, influenza, CMV and Epstein-Barr virus. The sequencing pipeline was judged likely to have produced a cluster of highly shared sequence variants as a technical artifact. According to a later analysis, TCR association rates differed among HLA loci, with DRB1 alleles showing the most associated TCRs and HLA-C alleles showing the fewest. In vitro tests confirmed that a few of the cytomegalovirus-associated TCR beta chains recognize cytomegalovirus antigens. When HLA alleles, especially DR and DQ, strongly co-occurred, attributing TCR associations to individual alleles was difficult. A later genetic analysis associated a missense DCLRE1C variant with V-gene and J-gene trimming of TCR beta chains, and an independent cohort replicated the association. According to the authors, the approach could potentially be generalized to other disease states and immunological phenotypes. Most TCR sequences were seen in very few donors, while some public TCRs were found in many individuals. Because counts were too low, roughly 18 rarely observed V segments, including chromosome 9 orphons, were left out of the earlier analysis of approximately 500 of the donors. The study gave a list of 150 to 200 TCR beta chains associated with cytomegalovirus. Because some donors lacked HLA typing at each locus, the association tests relied only on the typed subset. This cohort had only TCR beta chains sequenced, and the lack of alpha or paired-chain data limited which features could be detected. An earlier analysis of around 540 of the donors showed that most TCR beta V segments appeared in productive rearrangements either about 87% or about 30% of the time, which broadly matched IMGT annotations.

Sample: PBMCs. This clonotype was obtained from a female donor in good health and CMV-seronegative. Recombination joined TRBV7-9 with TRBJ2-7; a tentative D call is TRBD1 (5 bases match). The DNA sequence is given as TGTGCCAGCAGCATAGACAGCTACGAGCAGTACTTC. This sequence encodes CASSIDSYEQYF. Here the CDR3 is joined to the reference TRBV7-9 and TRBJ2-7 genes, and the full variable domain is: DTGVSQNPRHKITKRGQNVTFRCDPISEHNRLYWYRQTLGQGPEFLTYFQNEAQLEKSRLLSDRFSAERPKGSFSTLEIQRTEQGDSAMYLCASSIDSYEQYFGPGTRLTVT.